The 9 T cell receptor beta chains below were found in one sample sequenced in a study of cytomegalovirus exposure and HLA in healthy donors. Primers: 60 Vbeta forward and 13 Jbeta reverse. Assay: immunoSEQ multiplex PCR; the TCRdb copy retains only in-frame clones and omits some. The sample yields around 99,000 clones, roughly 71% seen once. The sequenced sample was PBMCs. The source of these receptors is a woman aged 70-85 years in good health and CMV-seropositive.

The chain is built from TRBV29-1 and TRBJ1-4; tentatively, D is TRBD1 (5 bases). Germline loops: CDR1 SQVTM, CDR2 ANQGSEA. Between the trimmed V and J ends, which lost 7 bases and 5 bases, there was a span of 11 bases. This CDR3 comprises 12 residues. The CDR3 coding sequence is TGCAGCGGGGGGGGACTGAATGAAAAACTGTTTTTT. Amino acids: CSGGGLNEKLFF.

The gene calls are TRBV5-1 and TRBJ1-1; D is possibly TRBD1 (6 bases). Trimming shortened V by 0 bases and J by 0 bases, and 9 bases separated the two germline ends. The germline gives CDR1 SGHRS, CDR2 YFSETQ. The CDR3 is 15 residues long. CDR3 loop: CASSLVGGVNTEAFF. CDR3 DNA: TGCGCCAGCAGCTTGGTTGGGGGCGTGAACACTGAAGCTTTCTTT.

The chain combines TRBV7-9 with TRBJ1-6, with TRBD1 matching over 8 bases. Germline values: CDR1 SEHNR, CDR2 FQNEAQ (reference sequence). V was pared by 5 bases and J by 7 bases, with 7 bases of the junction left unmatched. The CDR3 runs to 15 residues. In DNA, the CDR3 is TGTGCCAGCAGCCCTACAGGGGGAGTGAATTCACCCCTCCACTTT. Translating it yields CASSPTGGVNSPLHF.

The J gene is TRBJ2-2, the V gene TRBV7-2, with TRBD1 identical over 9 bases. The V gene end was trimmed by 4 bases and the J gene end by 5 bases; junction bases not matched to a gene: 5. CDR3 size: 15 residues. Germline V lookup: CDR1 SGHTA, CDR2 FQGNSA. CDR3 nucleotides: TGTGCCAGCAGCTCATGGACAGGGGTAACCGGGGAGCTGTTTTTT. Protein sequence: CASSSWTGVTGELFF.

This clone has just a few counts. CDR3 coding DNA: TGTGCCATCAGCCCGGACAGGGGCGGTGAAAAACTGTTTTTT. It translates to CAISPDRGGEKLFF. The chain carries TRBV10-3 and TRBJ1-4, with 9 bases fitting TRBD1. Looked up from germline, CDR1 is ENHRY and CDR2 is SYGVKD. V was clipped by 6 bases and J by 7 bases; unmatched bases: 6. This CDR3 spans 14 amino acids.

The chain uses TRBV15 and TRBJ1-1, with D possibly matching TRBD1 (5 bases). The germline V and J ends were trimmed by 3 bases and 10 bases, with 15 bases remaining between them. The V gene's germline CDR1 is LNHNV and CDR2 YYDKDF (reference sequence). The CDR3 runs to 13 residues. In nucleotides, the CDR3 is TGTGCCACCAGCAGGCCACCGGGACTGGCAGCTTTCTTT. Protein sequence: CATSRPPGLAAFF.

Comments on this clone: At one end the junction does not follow the germline gene, possibly because of a read error. Other nucleotide sequences in the sample specify the same CDR3. The J gene is TRBJ1-6, the V gene TRBV30; D unclear. CDR1 is GTSNPN, CDR2 SVGIG, per germline (reference sequence). The CDR3 covers 15 residues. The CDR3 here is CAWSVLEGGNSPLHF. As DNA, the CDR3 is TGTGCCTGGAGTGTTTTGGAGGGAGGAAATTCCCCCCTCCACTTT. Supplemented by reference TRBV30 and TRBJ1-6, the full variable domain reads SQTIHQWPATLVQPVGSPLSLECTVEGTSNPNLYWYRQAAGRGLQLLFYSVGIGQISSEVPQNLSASRPQDRQFILSSKKLLLSDSGFYLCAWSVLEGGNSPLHFGNGTRLTVT.

The CDR3 nucleotides are TGCGCCAGCAGCTATGGGGGGGAGGAGCAGTTCTTC. This sequence encodes CASSYGGEEQFF. The genes are TRBV5-1 and TRBJ2-1; TRBD2 agrees at 7 bases. Trimming removed 3 bases from V and 10 bases from J; junction bases left unmatched: 4. The CDR3 totals 12 residues. From germline, CDR1 is SGHRS and CDR2 YFSETQ.

The rearrangement uses TRBV2 and TRBJ2-3; TRBD2 might be the D (5 bases). The CDR3 runs to 13 residues. V was pared by 4 bases and J by 3 bases, with 8 bases between. From germline, CDR1 is SNHLY and CDR2 FYNNEI. DNA for the CDR3: TGTGCCAGCAGTGGGACTTGGACAGATACGCAGTATTTT. This sequence encodes CASSGTWTDTQYF.